This T cell receptor beta chain emerged from a study of metastatic and nonmetastatic thyroid tumors (dated by TCRdb to 2020 to 2022). Turning to the overall study: The researchers compared repertoires between peripheral blood samples and tumor or nodule tissue samples from patients with malignant or benign thyroid disease.

Broad study findings and their caveats: TCR beta diversity was reported as significantly higher in malignant tumors than in benign nodules, in both blood and tumor samples.

The CDR3 numbers 12 residues from cysteine through phenylalanine. Solely the CDR3 DNA is kept, with 36 bases framed from the first base. The germline V gene sets CDR1 to SGHAT and CDR2 to FQNNGV. Cut back by 5 bases and 11 bases, the V and J ends lie 15 bases apart. About this clone: Its antigen has not been determined. There are no base qualities to consult, and no much larger clone falls within one base.

The library was generated by PCR. The sequencer was an Illumina HiSeq 4000. High-throughput sequencing was used to profile the CDR3 region of the TCR beta-chain in every patient. The original pipeline was this. The researchers built a classifier to tell apart papillary thyroid cancer patients with distant metastasis, based on CDR3 differences among clinicopathological groups. The Shannon index was used to assess repertoire diversity, and the Morisita-Horn index was used to assess tumor-blood repertoire similarity. TCRdb ran its own pipeline on the public reads, namely fastp trimming at Q25 and MiXCR clone calling, and kept in-frame beta chains. The V and J calls and clone size come from TCRdb's table, not from the authors' own analysis. Within this sample are under 20,000 clones, with 3.5% to 4.5% of them counted one time only. 20% to 30% of the sample is in the top ten clones. Before undergoing thyroid surgery, none of the patients had been given any kind of treatment. Using T-cell receptor beta sequencing, the study looked back at clinical samples from patients collected from the early 2010s to the late 2010s.

This TCR derives from a female donor with papillary thyroid cancer or a benign thyroid nodule (not recorded which). Some clones in this sample may be carry-over from other donors' samples. This chain is built from TRBV11-2 and TRBJ1-2; a tentative D call is TRBD1 (6 bases match). Material for sequencing was tumor tissue. The DNA sequence reads TGTGCCAGCAGCCCGGCGACAGGCAGATACACCTTC. This is translated as CASSPATGRYTF.